The sequence of this T cell receptor beta chain was determined in a study of OX40 agonist ivuxolimab in advanced cancers. Sequenced by immunoSEQ multiplex PCR; TCRdb stores in-frame clones only, minus some. Among around 41,000 clones listed, more than 75% were seen once. People who had autoimmune disease history or systemic immunosuppression were excluded. This CDR3 has 14 amino acids. Germline assignment: CDR1 WSHSY and CDR2 SAAADI. Trimming left V 3 bases short and J 0 bases short, with 9 bases between. This chain connects TRBV10-2 to TRBJ2-7; D unclear. This TCR derives from an adult with an advanced solid tumor such as melanoma, head and neck, liver or kidney cancer. Sequencing used CD4+ or CD8+ T cells sorted from blood, obtained in a trial of the OX40 agonist ivuxolimab. CDR3 nucleotides: TGCGCCAGCAGTGAAACCCCCCCCTCCTACGAGCAGTACTTC. This sequence encodes CASSETPPSYEQYF.